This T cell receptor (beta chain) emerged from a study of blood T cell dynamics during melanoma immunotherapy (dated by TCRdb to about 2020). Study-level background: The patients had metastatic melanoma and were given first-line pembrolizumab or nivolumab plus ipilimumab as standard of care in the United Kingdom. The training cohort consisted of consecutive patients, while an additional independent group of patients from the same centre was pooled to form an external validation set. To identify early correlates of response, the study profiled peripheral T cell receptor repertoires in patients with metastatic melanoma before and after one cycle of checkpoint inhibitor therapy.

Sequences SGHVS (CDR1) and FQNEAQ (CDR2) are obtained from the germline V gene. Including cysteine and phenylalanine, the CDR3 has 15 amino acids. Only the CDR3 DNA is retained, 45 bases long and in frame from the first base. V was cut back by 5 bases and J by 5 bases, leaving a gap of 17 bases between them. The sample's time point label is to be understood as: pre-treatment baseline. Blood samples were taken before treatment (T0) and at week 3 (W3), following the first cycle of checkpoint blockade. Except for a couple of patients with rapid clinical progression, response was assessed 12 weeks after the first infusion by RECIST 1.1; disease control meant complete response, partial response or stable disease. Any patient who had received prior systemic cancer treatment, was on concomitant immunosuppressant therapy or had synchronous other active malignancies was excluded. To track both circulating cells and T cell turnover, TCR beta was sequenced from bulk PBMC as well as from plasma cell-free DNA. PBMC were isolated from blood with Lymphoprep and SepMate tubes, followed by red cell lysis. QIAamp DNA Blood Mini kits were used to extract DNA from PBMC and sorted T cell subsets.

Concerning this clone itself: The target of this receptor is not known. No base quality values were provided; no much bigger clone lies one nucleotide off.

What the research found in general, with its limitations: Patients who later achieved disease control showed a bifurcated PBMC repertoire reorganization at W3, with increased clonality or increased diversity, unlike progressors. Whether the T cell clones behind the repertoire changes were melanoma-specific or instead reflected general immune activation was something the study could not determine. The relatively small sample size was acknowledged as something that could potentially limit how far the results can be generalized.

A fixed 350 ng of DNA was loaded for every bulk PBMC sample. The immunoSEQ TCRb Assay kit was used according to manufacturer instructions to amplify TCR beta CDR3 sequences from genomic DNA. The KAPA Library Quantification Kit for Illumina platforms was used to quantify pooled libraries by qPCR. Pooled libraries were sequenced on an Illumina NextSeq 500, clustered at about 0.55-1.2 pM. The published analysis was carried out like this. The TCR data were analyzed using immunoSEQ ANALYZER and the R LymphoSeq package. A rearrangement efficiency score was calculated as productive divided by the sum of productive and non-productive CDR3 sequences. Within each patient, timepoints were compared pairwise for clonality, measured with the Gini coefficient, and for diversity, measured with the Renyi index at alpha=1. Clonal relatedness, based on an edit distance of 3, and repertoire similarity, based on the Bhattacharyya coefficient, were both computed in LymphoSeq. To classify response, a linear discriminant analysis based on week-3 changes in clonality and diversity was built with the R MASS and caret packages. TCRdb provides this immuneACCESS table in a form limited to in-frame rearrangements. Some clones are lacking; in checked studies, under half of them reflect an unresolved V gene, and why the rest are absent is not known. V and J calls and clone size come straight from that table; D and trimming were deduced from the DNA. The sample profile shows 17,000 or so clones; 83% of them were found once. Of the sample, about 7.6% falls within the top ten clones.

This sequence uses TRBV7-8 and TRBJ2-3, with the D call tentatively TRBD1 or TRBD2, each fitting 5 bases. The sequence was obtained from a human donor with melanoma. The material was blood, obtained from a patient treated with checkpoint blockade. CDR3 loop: CASSGALASRDTQYF. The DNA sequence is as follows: TGTGCCAGCAGCGGGGCATTAGCGAGTAGAGATACGCAGTATTTT.